The subject of this entry is one TCR beta chain. Its target is unknown. The data are from a study of CXCR3-negative and CXCR3-positive naive CD8 T cells. Study results and caveats: Naive subsets were similarly diverse, while memory CD8+ repertoires were much less diverse.

With UMI labels, 5' RACE was used to prepare the TRB cDNA libraries. TCRdb reprocessed the 5' RACE reads and stores each CDR3 protein as one record, lacking DNA. Recorded for this sample: over 100,000 distinct CDR3 sequences. Germline V gives CDR1 SEHNR, CDR2 FQNEAQ (reference sequence). The CDR3 runs to 14 residues. V is TRBV7-9 and J is TRBJ2-7. The sequenced material came from naive CXCR3- CD8+ T cells from blood. Subset reported: CD45RO-CCR7+CD27+CD95- naive CD8+ T cells lacking CXCR3 (TNR3-). This clonotype originated in a human donor in good health. Some clones in this sample may be carry-over from other donors' samples. CDR3 residues: CASSPQRNPYEQYF.